The 28 T cell receptor beta chains presented below share a single source sample, sequenced in a study of blood T cell repertoires in COVID-19. Only in-frame clones appear in the TCRdb table, and some are missing; sequencing was by immunoSEQ multiplex PCR. In the table there are 200,000 or so clones, 70% to 85% of which are singletons. Sequencing used peripheral blood. Receptors originate from a human donor with acute or convalescent COVID-19. The donor label of this sample is uncertain.

This clone was detected a few times. The chain links TRBV7-2 to TRBJ2-2, with TRBD1 identical over 7 bases. The V segment lost 6 bases and the J segment 2 bases; nucleotides outside the gene matches: 9. The CDR3 runs 16 residues. Germline V gene data show CDR1 as SGHTA and CDR2 as FQGNSA. CDR3 amino acids: CASSSEQGFNTGELFF. The CDR3 DNA is TGTGCCAGCAGTAGTGAACAGGGGTTTAACACCGGGGAGCTGTTTTTT.

V and J are TRBV6-5 and TRBJ2-2; 13 bases line up with TRBD2. CDR1 and CDR2 from the germline V gene are MNHEY and SVGAGI. The CDR3 has 16 amino acids. V lost 2 bases and J lost 3; bases outside the gene matches: 0. The CDR3 DNA reads TGTGCCAGCAGTTACGGACTAGCGGGAGACACCGGGGAGCTGTTTTTT. This codes for CASSYGLAGDTGELFF.

DNA of the CDR3: TGTGCCAGCAGCCAAGGGGCAGGGGTTAATCAGCCCCAGCATTTT. It yields the protein CASSQGAGVNQPQHF. The chain carries TRBV3-1 (or the pseudogene TRBV3-2) and TRBJ1-5; TRBD1 is a possible D gene (6 bases). Germline V gene lookup returns CDR1 LGHDT and CDR2 YNNKEL (reference sequence). V was pared by 1 base and J by 4 bases, with 11 bases between. This CDR3 comprises 15 residues.

The chain employs TRBV5-1 and TRBJ1-4, with 9 bases lining up with TRBD1. The trim removed 2 bases at V and 8 bases at J, leaving 7 bases unmatched. Per germline, CDR1 SGHRS and CDR2 YFSETQ. The length of the CDR3 is 15 residues. CDR3 bases: TGCGCCAGCAGCTTCAGCCCCGGGACAGGGGAAAAACTGTTTTTT. It yields the protein CASSFSPGTGEKLFF.

This clone was counted only a few times. The rearrangement uses TRBV30 and TRBJ2-1; 14 positions agree with TRBD2. With V trimmed by 3 bases and J by 10 bases, 8 bases remained unmatched. The CDR3 spans 15 residues. Germline V lookup: CDR1 GTSNPN, CDR2 SVGIG (reference sequence). The CDR3 DNA reads as TGTGCCTGGAGATCCGGGACTAGCGGGAGAGGGGAGCAGTTCTTC. Protein sequence: CAWRSGTSGRGEQFF.

The chain recombines TRBV5-1 with TRBJ2-1, with D uncertain. The CDR3 has 14 residues. Germline V gene lookup returns CDR1 SGHRS and CDR2 YFSETQ. V was clipped by 2 bases and J by 7 bases, with 13 bases between them. CDR3 region: CASSFGDFTNEQFF. Written as DNA, the CDR3 is TGCGCCAGCAGCTTTGGAGACTTCACAAATGAGCAGTTCTTC.

The genes are TRBV7-2 and TRBJ2-1; D call uncertain. This CDR3 region has 14 residues. CDR1 is SGHTA, CDR2 FQGNSA, per germline. V was shortened by 1 base and J by 7 bases, with 11 bases between the two germline ends. CDR3 loop: CASSLGFSRNEQFF. The CDR3 DNA follows: TGTGCCAGCAGCTTAGGCTTCTCGCGGAATGAGCAGTTCTTC.

This clone was picked up a small number of times. The rearrangement uses TRBV30 and TRBJ2-7; no clear D. Trimming shortened V by 1 base and J by 6 bases, and 7 bases separated the two germline ends. The CDR3 runs 11 residues. Germline values: CDR1 GTSNPN, CDR2 SVGIG (reference sequence). Here the CDR3 reads CAWSARSEQYF. The CDR3 region has the DNA TGTGCCTGGAGTGCGAGGTCCGAGCAGTACTTC.

The V call is TRBV19, the J call TRBJ2-2, with 12 bases identical to TRBD2. Germline trimming cut 5 bases from V and 0 bases from J; bases unmatched to any gene: 13. There are 20 residues in the CDR3. Looked up from germline, CDR1 is LNHDA and CDR2 is SQIVND (reference sequence). CDR3 coding DNA: TGTGCCAGTAGTGTTCCCTTCACGACTAGCGGGAGTACGAACACCGGGGAGCTGTTTTTT. Amino acid sequence: CASSVPFTTSGSTNTGELFF.

The rearrangement joins TRBV30 to TRBJ1-5; TRBD1 matches at 10 bases. The ends lost 3 bases at V and 1 base at J; junction bases unmatched: 3. Per germline, CDR1 GTSNPN and CDR2 SVGIG (reference sequence). The CDR3 is 15 amino acids. The CDR3 reads CAWRTGGTSNQPQHF. CDR3 DNA sequence: TGTGCCTGGAGGACAGGGGGCACGAGCAATCAGCCCCAGCATTTT.

The chain recombines TRBV14 with TRBJ2-2; D unresolved. The CDR3 has 12 amino acids. Trimming took off 6 bases at V and 6 bases at J, with 8 bases between the two ends. Germline assignment: CDR1 SGHDN and CDR2 FVKESK. CDR3 amino acids: CASRFGSGELFF. The CDR3 coding sequence is TGTGCCAGCAGATTCGGGTCCGGGGAGCTGTTTTTT.

This sequence joins TRBV28 and TRBJ1-3, with D possibly matching TRBD1 (5 bases). Germline CDR1 reads MDHEN; CDR2 reads SYDVKM. CDR3 length: 16 amino acids. The ends were cut back, 4 bases at V and 1 base at J, with 14 bases in the middle. In DNA, the CDR3 is TGTGCCAGCAGTTACGTCTTGGGGGGTTCTGGAAACACCATATATTTT. Residues: CASSYVLGGSGNTIYF.

This chain uses TRBV6-2 or TRBV6-3 with TRBJ2-1, with D tentatively TRBD2 (5 bases). The CDR3 spans 14 residues. Deletions cut 0 bases from V and 8 bases from J, with 11 bases between. CDR1 is MNHEY and CDR2 is SVGEGT in the germline V gene. CDR3 protein: CASSYSTWRDEQFF. CDR3 bases: TGTGCCAGCAGTTACTCGACATGGCGGGATGAGCAGTTCTTC.

This clone was observed once. The germline gene is not matched at one end of the junction; a read error may be the cause. The chain is built from TRBV2 and TRBJ2-1; D remains ambiguous. Per the germline V gene, CDR1 is SNHLY and CDR2 is FYNNEI. The CDR3 runs 10 residues. The CDR3 spells CASSEPRLLF. CDR3 nucleotides: TGTGCCAGCAGTGAACCGCGGCTGCTCTTC.

The chain couples TRBV7-2 to TRBJ2-1, with 12 bases matching TRBD2. V dropped 5 bases and J dropped 6; count of bases not matched to a gene: 5. Germline V gene lookup returns CDR1 SGHTA and CDR2 FQGNSA. The CDR3 runs to 15 residues. DNA for the CDR3: TGTGCCAGCAGCCCGCTAGCGGGAGGGTTCAATGAGCAGTTCTTC. Amino acids: CASSPLAGGFNEQFF.

V usage is TRBV2 and J usage is TRBJ2-4; tentative D call: TRBD2 (7 bases). Trimming pared 6 bases from V and 6 bases from J, leaving 15 bases between. In germline, CDR1 is SNHLY, CDR2 FYNNEI. The CDR3 loop spans 14 amino acids. The CDR3 is CASRKGEGRNIQYF. For the CDR3, the DNA is TGTGCCAGCAGAAAGGGGGAGGGCCGAAACATTCAGTACTTC.

The V and J genes are TRBV9 and TRBJ1-3; TRBD1 might be the D (5 bases). Germline loops: CDR1 SGDLS, CDR2 YYNGEE. The CDR3 spans 18 residues. The V end lost 4 bases, the J end lost 0 bases, and 20 bases lay between the germline ends. CDR3 in amino acids: CASSSRGGDSSSGNTIYF. CDR3 in DNA: TGTGCCAGCAGCTCCCGTGGGGGGGACTCAAGCTCTGGAAACACCATATATTTT.

This clone came up once. The chain is built from TRBV30 and TRBJ2-7; 8 bases fit TRBD2. This CDR3 contains 13 residues. Germline values: CDR1 GTSNPN, CDR2 SVGIG (reference sequence). V gave up 3 bases and J gave up 4 bases; unmatched junction bases: 5. As DNA, the CDR3 is TGTGCCTGGAGAAGAGCGGGAGTGTACGAGCAGTACTTC. It translates to CAWRRAGVYEQYF.

The V call is TRBV6-2 or TRBV6-3, the J call TRBJ2-7; D remains unclear. Per the germline V gene, CDR1 is MNHEY and CDR2 is SVGEGT. The CDR3 consists of 15 residues. The V end was cut by 2 bases, the J end by 2 bases, with 13 bases between. The CDR3 reads CASSYSPAAAYEQYF. Written as DNA, the CDR3 is TGTGCCAGCAGTTACAGCCCGGCGGCCGCCTACGAGCAGTACTTC.

This sequence joins TRBV12-3 or TRBV12-4 and TRBJ2-3; no clear D gene. Between the trimmed V and J ends, which lost 5 bases and 6 bases, there was a span of 9 bases. This CDR3 has 12 residues. CDR3 sequence: CASSVLLDTQYF. DNA for the CDR3: TGTGCCAGCAGTGTCCTACTGGATACGCAGTATTTT.

The chain is built from TRBV5-4 and TRBJ2-7, with a weak D call TRBD2 (5 bases). The CDR3 has 14 residues. Trimming removed 0 bases at V and 2 bases at J, with 9 bases between. CDR1 SGHNT and CDR2 YYREEE come from the germline V gene (reference sequence). Here the CDR3 DNA reads TGTGCCAGCAGCTTGGAGGGCGGGCCCTACGAGCAGTACTTC. Its translation: CASSLEGGPYEQYF.

This clone has only a few counts. The chain carries TRBV9 and TRBJ2-1, with no clear D. V lost 0 bases and J lost 0, with 10 bases in between. The CDR3 is 16 amino acids. The V gene's germline CDR1 is SGDLS and CDR2 YYNGEE. The CDR3 nucleotides are TGTGCCAGCAGCGTAGGAATAGCCCTCTCCTACAATGAGCAGTTCTTC. It specifies CASSVGIALSYNEQFF.

The rearrangement links TRBV9 to TRBJ2-1; 9 bases agree with TRBD2. CDR3 length: 18 amino acids. CDR1 is SGDLS, CDR2 YYNGEE, per germline. Losses at the gene ends were 0 bases for V and 1 base for J; bases not matched to a gene: 8. The CDR3 spells CASSVGAGGLGSYNEQFF. As DNA, the CDR3 is TGTGCCAGCAGCGTAGGAGCGGGGGGACTGGGATCCTACAATGAGCAGTTCTTC.

The V and J genes are TRBV3-1 (or the pseudogene TRBV3-2) and TRBJ2-6, with unresolved D. The CDR3 is 15 residues long. Germline CDR1 is LGHDT and CDR2 is YNNKEL (reference sequence). Trimming removed 1 base from V and 1 base from J, with 5 bases in between. The CDR3: CASSQGSSGANVLTF. DNA of the CDR3: TGTGCCAGCAGCCAAGGGAGTTCTGGGGCCAACGTCCTGACTTTC.

The chain uses TRBV3-1 (or the pseudogene TRBV3-2) and TRBJ1-5; no firm D call. The CDR3 has 13 residues. Germline V lookup: CDR1 LGHDT, CDR2 YNNKEL (reference sequence). V lost 2 bases and J 4 bases, leaving 6 bases between the germline ends. The CDR3 here is CASSQTGNQPQHF. CDR3 DNA: TGTGCCAGCAGCCAAACCGGGAATCAGCCCCAGCATTTT.

The V and J genes are TRBV24-1 and TRBJ2-1, with TRBD2 as a possible D gene (5 bases). V was trimmed by 2 bases and J by 8 bases, leaving 12 bases between them. Looked up from germline, CDR1 is KGHDR and CDR2 is SFDVKD. CDR3 size: 14 residues. The CDR3 DNA reads as TGTGCCACCAGTGATTATGAGGGCCGGGATGAGCAGTTCTTC. Amino acids: CATSDYEGRDEQFF.

The genes are TRBV5-5 and TRBJ2-2; D unclear. Looked up from germline, CDR1 is SGHKS and CDR2 is YYEKEE (reference sequence). The ends were cut back, 0 bases at V and 0 bases at J, with 6 bases in the middle. The CDR3 has 15 residues. CDR3 nucleotides: TGTGCCAGCAGCTTGGCTCGTACGAACACCGGGGAGCTGTTTTTT. The encoded protein is CASSLARTNTGELFF.

V gene TRBV9 combines with J gene TRBJ2-3; TRBD1 agrees at 9 bases. The ends lost 3 bases at V and 4 bases at J; junction bases unmatched: 6. This CDR3 region has 15 residues. Looked up from germline, CDR1 is SGDLS and CDR2 is YYNGEE. The CDR3 DNA sequence: TGTGCCAGCAGCGCTCTACAGGGGGCGGCAGATACGCAGTATTTT. Residues: CASSALQGAADTQYF.